Presented here are 17 T cell receptor beta chains from one specimen sequenced in a study of blood T cell repertoires in COVID-19 (dated by TCRdb to the early 2020s). Libraries were prepared through the immunoSEQ multiplex PCR assay. TCRdb's version of the immuneACCESS table is confined to in-frame rearrangements and falls short of the full clone set. An unresolved V gene accounts for under half of the shortfall where checked; the remainder is of unknown origin. This sample has over 65,000 clones in its table, and about 89% of those were observed once. The ten top clones hold approximately 1% of the sample. The sequenced sample consisted of peripheral blood. The receptors come from a human donor in a cohort sampled during active COVID-19.

The genes are TRBV28 and TRBJ2-6, with D tentatively TRBD1 (5 bases). Looked up from germline, CDR1 is MDHEN and CDR2 is SYDVKM. The CDR3 extends over 17 amino acids. V was pared by 10 bases and J by 3 bases, with 22 bases between. The CDR3 nucleotides read TGTGCCACCCGGAGACAGCGCGGTCCAGGTGGGGCCAACGTCCTGACTTTC. This gives the protein CATRRQRGPGGANVLTF. The full variable domain, its missing parts supplied by reference TRBV28 and TRBJ2-6, is DVKVTQSSRYLVKRTGEKVFLECVQDMDHENMFWYRQDPGLGLRLIYFSYDVKMKEKGDIPEGYSVSREKKERFSLILESASTNQTSMYLCATRRQRGPGGANVLTFGAGSRLTVL.

This chain connects TRBV28 to TRBJ2-3; 10 positions agree with TRBD1. Germline assignment: CDR1 MDHEN and CDR2 SYDVKM. The V segment lost 8 bases and the J segment 7 bases; nucleotides outside the gene matches: 6. The CDR3 length is 13 residues. The CDR3 sequence is CASAGQGENTQYF. The CDR3 DNA follows: TGTGCCAGCGCCGGACAGGGGGAAAATACGCAGTATTTT. Together with reference TRBV28 and TRBJ2-3, the CDR3 gives the full variable domain: DVKVTQSSRYLVKRTGEKVFLECVQDMDHENMFWYRQDPGLGLRLIYFSYDVKMKEKGDIPEGYSVSREKKERFSLILESASTNQTSMYLCASAGQGENTQYFGPGTRLTVL.

The chain uses TRBV7-6 and TRBJ1-2; weak D call: TRBD1 (6 bases). V lost 0 bases and J lost 8, with 16 bases in between. CDR3 length equals 15 residues. The germline V gene encodes CDR1 SGHVS and CDR2 FNYEAQ. CDR3 loop: CASSLAFGGASGYTF. The CDR3 DNA reads as TGTGCCAGCAGCTTAGCTTTCGGGGGGGCGTCGGGCTACACCTTC.

V gene TRBV29-1 combines with J gene TRBJ2-7; maybe TRBD1 (6 bases). Germline V gene data show CDR1 as SQVTM and CDR2 as ANQGSEA. The CDR3 is 16 amino acids. V lost 4 bases to trimming and J lost 5 bases, with 24 bases between them. DNA for the CDR3: TGCAGCGTTGGTGCTTTCAGCAGGGGAGATCGGGACGAGCAGTACTTC. It encodes CSVGAFSRGDRDEQYF.

This clone has more than one count but fewer than ten. This rearrangement joins TRBV29-1 to TRBJ1-5; D is undetermined. The V end was cut by 4 bases, the J end by 1 base, with 14 bases between. The CDR3 contains 15 residues. The germline V gene encodes CDR1 SQVTM and CDR2 ANQGSEA. The DNA of the CDR3 is TGCAGCGTTGGAGGGCAGAGTGGGAGCAATCAGCCCCAGCATTTT. Translation gives CSVGGQSGSNQPQHF.

V gene TRBV2 combines with J gene TRBJ1-5, with D possibly being TRBD1 (5 bases). V lost 6 bases and J 0 bases, leaving 18 bases between the germline ends. Germline CDR1 SNHLY, CDR2 FYNNEI. This CDR3 is 17 amino acids long. The CDR3 loop is CASRMEGRRNSNQPQHF. CDR3 bases: TGTGCCAGCAGGATGGAGGGGAGGAGGAATAGCAATCAGCCCCAGCATTTT.

J is TRBJ2-3 and V is TRBV7-3, with 14 nucleotides matching TRBD2. CDR3 length: 16 amino acids. CDR1 SGHTA and CDR2 FQGTGA come from the germline V gene. V was clipped by 5 bases and J by 1 base; unmatched bases: 2. The DNA for the CDR3 is TGTGCCAGCAGCCCGGGACTAGCGGGAGGCACAGATACGCAGTATTTT. It specifies CASSPGLAGGTDTQYF.

The rearrangement links TRBV7-3 to TRBJ2-3; the D is unclear. V dropped 2 bases and J dropped 2 bases, with 5 bases sitting between them. CDR3 size: 13 residues. Germline V CDR1 and CDR2: SGHTA, FQGTGA. The CDR3 nucleotides read TGTGCCAGCAGCTTACTAGACACAGATACGCAGTATTTT. Translated, it gives CASSLLDTDTQYF. Full variable domain (outside the CDR3, taken from reference TRBV7-3 and TRBJ2-3): GAGVSQTPSNKVTEKGKYVELRCDPISGHTALYWYRQSLGQGPEFLIYFQGTGAADDSGLPNDRFFAVRPEGSVSTLKIQRTERGDSAVYLCASSLLDTDTQYFGPGTRLTVL.

The chain is built from TRBV6-1 and TRBJ1-1; TRBD1 matches 8 bases. The germline CDR1 and CDR2 sequences are MNHNS and SASEGT. Germline trimming cut 2 bases from V and 5 bases from J; bases unmatched to any gene: 10. This CDR3 has 16 amino acids. Here the CDR3 reads CASSESPDRVMTEAFF. CDR3 sequence (DNA): TGTGCCAGCAGTGAAAGCCCGGACAGGGTGATGACTGAAGCTTTCTTT.

V gene TRBV19 combines with J gene TRBJ1-1; maybe TRBD1 (5 bases). The ends were cut back, 1 base at V and 4 bases at J, with 7 bases in the middle. The CDR3 is 13 amino acids. Germline CDR1 and CDR2: LNHDA and SQIVND (reference sequence). The DNA for the CDR3 is TGTGCCAGTAGTATAGCGGGGGGCACTGAAGCTTTCTTT. This sequence encodes CASSIAGGTEAFF.

This clone was found a few times. The V and J genes are TRBV6-4 and TRBJ2-3; weak D call: TRBD2 (5 bases). Trimming pared 4 bases from V and 0 bases from J, leaving 5 bases between. The CDR3 runs to 13 residues. CDR1 is MRHNA and CDR2 is SNTAGT in the germline V gene. CDR3 nucleotides: TGTGCCAGCAGTGGCGGGAGCACAGATACGCAGTATTTT. Residues: CASSGGSTDTQYF.

This chain joins TRBV7-9 and TRBJ2-3; D gene uncertain. The germline V gene has CDR1 SEHNR and CDR2 FQNEAQ (reference sequence). This CDR3 is 14 amino acids long. V was pared by 1 base and J by 2 bases, with 7 bases between. This chain's CDR3 is CASSLGRITDTQYF. DNA of the CDR3: TGTGCCAGCAGCTTAGGCAGGATCACAGATACGCAGTATTTT.

This rearrangement joins TRBV7-5 to TRBJ1-2; no check of the table's D call, TRBD1, against the DNA was made. TRBV7-5 is an annotated pseudogene. CDR3 length: 15 residues. The CDR3 protein is CARSNRGPGYYGYTF. CDR3 in DNA: TGTGCCAGAAGCAACAGGGGGCCGGGGTACTATGGCTACACCTTC.

This sequence joins TRBV7-2 and TRBJ1-2; TRBD1 matches 7 bases. The CDR3 extends over 15 amino acids. Germline V gene data show CDR1 as SGHTA and CDR2 as FQGNSA. J lost 6 bases, V lost 4 bases, and 11 bases had no gene match. The CDR3 protein is CASSSDRTGIHGYTF. CDR3 in DNA: TGTGCCAGCAGCTCGGACAGGACGGGCATTCATGGCTACACCTTC.

The chain is built from TRBV15 and TRBJ2-1; possible D gene TRBD1, 6 bases. CDR1 LNHNV and CDR2 YYDKDF come from the germline V gene (reference sequence). Deletions cut 1 base from V and 7 bases from J, with 14 bases between. CDR3 length: 15 amino acids. CDR3 sequence reads: CATSRVQGVENEQFF. The CDR3 DNA reads TGTGCCACCAGCAGAGTACAGGGTGTAGAAAATGAGCAGTTCTTC.

V usage is TRBV30 and J usage is TRBJ1-1; D is possibly TRBD1 (5 bases). The CDR3 extends over 12 amino acids. The germline V gene has CDR1 GTSNPN and CDR2 SVGIG (reference sequence). Trimming cost V 4 bases and J 1 base, with 7 bases left between them. CDR3 DNA sequence: TGTGCCTGGACTAGGGGGAACACTGAAGCTTTCTTT. It is translated as CAWTRGNTEAFF.

The genes are TRBV2 and TRBJ2-1; 9 nucleotides agree with TRBD1. Germline CDR1 is SNHLY and CDR2 is FYNNEI. V trimming: 5 bases; J trimming: 5 bases; junction bases outside the gene matches: 4. The CDR3 has 14 amino acids. CDR3 amino acids: CASSRQGGDNEQFF. In nucleotides, the CDR3 is TGTGCCAGCAGTCGACAGGGGGGAGACAATGAGCAGTTCTTC.